This T cell receptor beta chain was documented in a study of T cell responses to AZD1222 COVID-19 vaccine. Study context: The study pooled second doses at about 4 or about 12 weeks.

Profiled with immunoSEQ multiplex PCR; TCRdb holds only in-frame clones, not every one. This sample carries about 110,000 clones, roughly nine tenths of them seen once, and the ten largest clones take approximately 1.2%. Findings and limits, study-wide: Baseline serology detected seropositivity in only six AZD1222 recipients. Spike-specific TCR breadth and depth grew following two AZD1222 doses. Donors, mostly white British, included more females; clonal diversity was possibly underestimated.

V gave up 9 bases and J gave up 3 bases, with 12 bases separating them. The CDR3 is 13 amino acids. Germline CDR1 and CDR2: SGHRS and YFSETQ. This clone was seen a single time. The antigen is undetermined. The source material was peripheral blood, sampled on day 0 of AZD1222 vaccination. The TCR comes from an adult in good health. The chain couples TRBV5-1 to TRBJ2-2; D remains unclear. CDR3 region: CATSRADTGELFF. DNA of the CDR3: TGCGCCACCAGTCGGGCGGACACCGGGGAGCTGTTTTTT.